The next 21 T cell receptor beta chains were all read from a single sample in a study of T cells after yellow fever vaccination. TCRdb ran MiXCR on the 5' RACE reads and lists one entry per CDR3 protein. Here the sample spans some 130,000 distinct CDR3 sequences, just over 6.5% being singletons. The material was CD4+ T cells sorted from PBMCs, obtained 10 days after the yellow fever booster vaccination. These receptor sequences come from a young man who received the YFV17D yellow fever vaccine.

This clonotype was observed many times. This chain uses TRBV20-1 with TRBJ2-7; D could derive from TRBD1 or TRBD2 (5 bases each). V dropped 2 bases and J dropped 0 bases, with 11 bases sitting between them. The CDR3 length is 14 residues. Germline V CDR1 and CDR2: DFQATT, SNEGSKA (reference sequence). CDR3: CSARTGTDSYEQYF. The CDR3 bases are TGCAGTGCTAGAACCGGGACGGACTCCTACGAGCAGTACTTC.

This clonotype was found many times. The J gene is TRBJ2-1, the V gene TRBV28; 8 bases fit TRBD2. The J segment lost 0 bases and the V segment lost 8 bases, leaving 21 bases of the junction unmatched. Per the germline V gene, CDR1 is MDHEN and CDR2 is SYDVKM. CDR3 length: 20 residues. The CDR3 DNA is TGTGCCAGCTCGTTTCGGGGGGGTTTCAAGCGGAAGAGCTCCTACAATGAGCAGTTCTTC. Translation: CASSFRGGFKRKSSYNEQFF.

This clonotype has just a few counts. The gene calls are TRBV18 and TRBJ1-2; possibly TRBD1 for D (5 bases). V was trimmed by 4 bases and J by 2 bases, leaving 14 bases between them. This CDR3 has 15 residues. Germline CDR1 KGHSH, CDR2 LQKENI. CDR3 in DNA: TGTGCCAGCTCACAAACCCGGGACGGGAACTATGGCTACACCTTC. Translating gives CASSQTRDGNYGYTF.

This clonotype was counted at least ten times. The chain carries TRBV5-1 and TRBJ2-3; D possibly uses TRBD1 or TRBD2 (6 bases each). The CDR3 has 15 amino acids. Per germline, CDR1 SGHRS and CDR2 YFSETQ. V shed 0 bases and J shed 0 bases, with 8 bases lying between them. The CDR3 loop is CASSLEGGSTDTQYF. As DNA, the CDR3 is TGCGCCAGCAGCTTGGAGGGGGGAAGCACAGATACGCAGTATTTT.

Many counts were recorded for this clonotype. The chain links TRBV7-9 to TRBJ2-5; possibly TRBD2 for D (5 bases). There are 14 residues in the CDR3. V was shortened by 0 bases and J by 2 bases, with 7 bases between the two germline ends. Germline CDR1 SEHNR, CDR2 FQNEAQ (reference sequence). In DNA, the CDR3 is TGTGCCAGCAGCTTAGCTAGCGCGCAAGAGACCCAGTACTTC. The encoded protein is CASSLASAQETQYF. Full variable domain (missing parts from reference TRBV7-9 and TRBJ2-5): DTGVSQNPRHKITKRGQNVTFRCDPISEHNRLYWYRQTLGQGPEFLTYFQNEAQLEKSRLLSDRFSAERPKGSFSTLEIQRTEQGDSAMYLCASSLASAQETQYFGPGTRLLVL.

This clonotype appeared many times. The J gene is TRBJ2-7, the V gene TRBV5-1; 9 nucleotides align to TRBD2. In germline, CDR1 is SGHRS, CDR2 YFSETQ. V shed 5 bases and J 6 bases; nucleotides not matched to a gene: 6. The CDR3 spans 13 residues. The chain's CDR3 is CASSGRTSVEQYF. CDR3 nucleotides: TGCGCCAGCAGTGGACGGACTAGCGTCGAGCAGTACTTC.

Ten or more counts support this clonotype. The rearrangement links TRBV6-4 to TRBJ1-4; D might be TRBD1 (5 bases). This CDR3 spans 19 amino acids. Deletions cut 8 bases from V and 0 bases from J, with 25 bases between. CDR1 MRHNA and CDR2 SNTAGT come from the germline V gene. The CDR3: CASPTANTGTGATNEKLFF. The CDR3 DNA reads as TGTGCCAGCCCCACCGCCAACACTGGAACAGGTGCAACTAATGAAAAACTGTTTTTT.

This clonotype was detected only a few times. The CDR3 DNA reads as TGCAGTGCTAGAGGCCCTGGGGACTATGGCTACACCTTC. It translates to CSARGPGDYGYTF. The chain combines TRBV20-1 with TRBJ1-2; D uncertain. This CDR3 spans 13 amino acids. Germline V gene data show CDR1 as DFQATT and CDR2 as SNEGSKA (reference sequence). The V end lost 1 base, the J end lost 3 bases, and 9 bases lay between the germline ends.

Many counts were recorded for this clonotype. The genes are TRBV10-3 and TRBJ2-7; 7 nucleotides match TRBD2. Trimming took 2 bases from V and 6 from J; bases not matched to a gene: 7. CDR1 and CDR2 (germline): ENHRY, SYGVKD. The CDR3 consists of 14 residues. CDR3 bases: TGTGCCATCAGTGAGGGTAGCAGGGAGGGCGAGCAGTACTTC. Translated: CAISEGSREGEQYF.

In its sample, this clonotype was seen many times. Germline is not matched at one junction end, which may reflect a read error. The rearrangement uses TRBV7-9 and TRBJ2-1; tentative D call: TRBD1 (7 bases). The length of the CDR3 is 12 residues. Germline-derived CDR1 and CDR2 are SEHNR and FQNEAQ (reference sequence). CDR3 bases: TGTGCCAGCAGCATCCCAGGGGGGTTTCAGCTCTTC. Protein sequence: CASSIPGGFQLF.

This clonotype came up many times. The chain combines TRBV7-2 with TRBJ2-7; possibly TRBD1 for D (6 bases). This CDR3 comprises 14 residues. Germline values: CDR1 SGHTA, CDR2 FQGNSA. V was trimmed by 5 bases and J by 6 bases, leaving 17 bases between them. The CDR3 nucleotides are TGTGCCAGCAGCCAAACAGGGCTGGACATCGAGCAGTACTTC. It specifies CASSQTGLDIEQYF.

This clonotype was found many times. The gene calls are TRBV7-2 and TRBJ1-1, with D perhaps matching TRBD1 (6 bases). The germline gives CDR1 SGHTA, CDR2 FQGNSA. Deletions cut 3 bases from V and 3 bases from J, with 11 bases between. The length of the CDR3 is 14 residues. The CDR3 DNA follows: TGTGCCAGCAGCTTTAACAGGGTAGACACTGAAGCTTTCTTT. Its translation is CASSFNRVDTEAFF.

This clonotype was observed many times. The chain couples TRBV7-2 to TRBJ2-5; 11 bases fit TRBD2. This CDR3 region has 15 residues. V shed 4 bases and J 1 base; nucleotides not matched to a gene: 2. CDR1 is SGHTA, CDR2 FQGNSA, per germline. The chain's CDR3 is CASSSGTSGQETQYF. The CDR3 nucleotides are TGTGCCAGCAGCTCTGGGACTAGCGGCCAAGAGACCCAGTACTTC. Full variable domain (missing parts from reference TRBV7-2 and TRBJ2-5): GAGVSQSPSNKVTEKGKDVELRCDPISGHTALYWYRQSLGQGLEFLIYFQGNSAPDKSGLPSDRFSAERTGGSVSTLTIQRTQQEDSAVYLCASSSGTSGQETQYFGPGTRLLVL.

This clonotype was observed at least ten times. The V gene is TRBV11-1, the J gene TRBJ2-5, with 12 bases aligning to TRBD2. The germline gives CDR1 SGHAT, CDR2 FQDESV (reference sequence). This CDR3 comprises 16 residues. The ends lost 3 bases at V and 5 bases at J; junction bases unmatched: 7. Here the CDR3 reads CASSFTRLAGEETQYF. The CDR3 region has the DNA TGTGCCAGCAGCTTTACACGACTAGCGGGGGAGGAGACCCAGTACTTC.

In its sample, this clonotype was seen many times. The chain couples TRBV14 to TRBJ1-2, with 7 bases fitting TRBD1. Germline V CDR1 and CDR2: SGHDN, FVKESK. The CDR3 is 15 residues long. The V and J ends lost 1 base and 8 bases, in that order; junction bases with no gene match: 10. The CDR3 is CASSQGTGTVFGYTF. The DNA of the CDR3 is TGTGCCAGCAGCCAAGGAACCGGGACAGTTTTCGGCTACACCTTC.

The chain combines TRBV7-6 with TRBJ2-7, with D unresolved. The CDR3 is made up of 14 amino acids. CDR1 and CDR2 (germline): SGHVS, FNYEAQ. V lost 1 base, J lost 2 bases, and 9 bases lay in between. In nucleotides, the CDR3 is TGTGCCAGCAGCTTAGTCACCGGGCCCTACGAGCAGTACTTC. Translated, it gives CASSLVTGPYEQYF.

This clonotype appeared many times. V gene TRBV30 combines with J gene TRBJ2-1; TRBD2 agrees at 10 bases. The CDR3 spans 14 residues. Germline-derived CDR1 and CDR2 are GTSNPN and SVGIG (reference sequence). V shed 8 bases, J shed 5 bases, and the junction held 9 bases outside the gene matches. In nucleotides, the CDR3 is TGTGCCGGGGAAAGCGGGAGGGAACACAATGAGCAGTTCTTC. Translated, it gives CAGESGREHNEQFF.

This chain uses TRBV7-2 with TRBJ2-1; D unresolved. V was cut by 1 base and J by 8 bases, with 15 bases left in between. CDR1 SGHTA and CDR2 FQGNSA come from the germline V gene. This CDR3 has 15 residues. CDR3 protein: CASSLVRLGCDEQFF. Written as DNA, the CDR3 is TGTGCCAGCAGCTTAGTGCGTTTGGGTTGCGATGAGCAGTTCTTC.

This clonotype was counted at least ten times. This chain links TRBV20-1 with TRBJ2-7; D is possibly TRBD2 (5 bases). The CDR3 is made up of 14 amino acids. Germline V CDR1 and CDR2: DFQATT, SNEGSKA (reference sequence). The ends were cut back, 8 bases at V and 0 bases at J, with 17 bases in the middle. CDR3 in DNA: TGCAGTATAACCCGGGATCCTAACTCCTACGAGCAGTACTTC. This translates into CSITRDPNSYEQYF.

This clonotype was detected many times. The DNA for the CDR3 is TGCAGTGCTAGGACAGCGAGCTCCTACGAGCAGTACTTC. This translates into CSARTASSYEQYF. The chain joins TRBV20-1 to TRBJ2-7; D may be TRBD1 (5 bases). Trimming cost V 3 bases and J 0 bases, with 9 bases left between them. This CDR3 spans 13 amino acids. From germline, CDR1 is DFQATT and CDR2 SNEGSKA (reference sequence).

At least ten counts were recorded for this clonotype. The junction differs from germline at one of its ends, possibly a read error. The chain employs TRBV20-1 and TRBJ2-1; D is ambiguous. The CDR3 spans 10 residues. Germline lookup yields CDR1 DFQATT and CDR2 SNEGSKA (reference sequence). CDR3 DNA sequence: TGCAGTGCTAGAGGCGAGTTCCTGGTCTTC. Its translation: CSARGEFLVF.